One and the same sample provided the 15 T cell receptor beta chains below, sequenced in a study of response to subunit inactivated influenza vaccine. TCRdb reanalysed the RT-PCR reads using MiXCR and keeps one entry per CDR3 protein. The sample lists about 700,000 distinct CDR3 sequences, approximately 13% occurring once. The sequencing used PBMCs from blood, collected around two weeks before vaccination. Receptors originate from a man aged 50-60 years who received an inactivated influenza vaccine.

This clonotype was observed many times. The J gene is TRBJ2-4, the V gene TRBV28; D possibly matches TRBD1 or TRBD2 (6 bases each). The germline V gene encodes CDR1 MDHEN and CDR2 SYDVKM. Between the trimmed V and J ends, which lost 5 bases and 0 bases, there was a span of 14 bases. The CDR3 covers 16 residues. CDR3 DNA: TGTGCCAGCAGTGGCCGGGGGCCACTAGCCAAAAACATTCAGTACTTC. Its translation is CASSGRGPLAKNIQYF.

This clonotype was counted ten times or more. The chain uses TRBV11-2 and TRBJ1-2; TRBD1 matches 7 bases. Germline assignment: CDR1 SGHAT and CDR2 FQNNGV. This CDR3 region has 16 residues. J gave up 4 bases and V 4 bases, and 12 bases lay outside the gene matches. The CDR3 sequence is CASSSGGQGSGYGYTF. CDR3 in DNA: TGTGCCAGCAGCTCAGGGGGGCAGGGGAGTGGCTATGGCTACACCTTC.

V usage is TRBV18 and J usage is TRBJ1-1; D is perhaps TRBD1 (5 bases). V dropped 5 bases and J dropped 2 bases, with 12 bases sitting between them. From germline, CDR1 is KGHSH and CDR2 LQKENI. This CDR3 contains 14 residues. The CDR3 region is CASSEQASNTEAFF. CDR3 DNA: TGTGCCAGCTCAGAACAGGCGTCTAACACTGAAGCTTTCTTT.

V gene TRBV20-1 combines with J gene TRBJ2-4; 8 bases agree with TRBD2. The CDR3 loop spans 17 amino acids. CDR1 is DFQATT, CDR2 SNEGSKA, per germline (reference sequence). V was pared by 0 bases and J by 4 bases, with 11 bases of the junction left unmatched. This chain's CDR3 is CSARDPLAGLGKNIQYF. In DNA form, the CDR3 reads TGCAGTGCTAGAGATCCTTTAGCGGGATTGGGGAAAAACATTCAGTACTTC.

This clonotype was detected only a few times. The V and J genes are TRBV9 and TRBJ2-3, with TRBD2 matching 11 bases. V gave up 1 base and J gave up 2 bases; unmatched junction bases: 9. This CDR3 region has 18 residues. From germline, CDR1 is SGDLS and CDR2 YYNGEE. Written as DNA, the CDR3 is TGTGCCAGCAGCGTAACCCCCGGGGGACTAGCGGCCACAGATACGCAGTATTTT. Amino acids: CASSVTPGGLAATDTQYF.

The sample holds a few counts of this clonotype. V and J are TRBV9 and TRBJ2-1, with TRBD2 matching 8 bases. Germline CDR1 and CDR2: SGDLS and YYNGEE. CDR3 size: 15 residues. The J segment lost 3 bases and the V segment lost 0 bases, leaving 2 bases of the junction unmatched. CDR3 DNA: TGTGCCAGCAGCGTAGAACTAGCGGTCTACAATGAGCAGTTCTTC. Translated: CASSVELAVYNEQFF.

This clonotype was seen ten or more times. The germline gene is not matched at one end of the junction; a read error may be the cause. The chain has TRBV12-3 or TRBV12-4 and TRBJ2-7; possible D gene TRBD1, 6 bases. This CDR3 spans 12 amino acids. This chain's CDR3 is CASSLTRGEQYF. DNA for the CDR3: TGCGCCAGCAGCCTAACCAGGGGCGAGCAGTACTTC.

The rearrangement joins TRBV27 to TRBJ2-7; the D gene is possibly TRBD2 (5 bases). Germline loops: CDR1 MNHEY, CDR2 SMNVEV (reference sequence). Trimming took 6 bases from V and 7 from J, leaving 13 bases between them. This CDR3 is 12 amino acids long. CDR3 in amino acids: CASSSHPGEQYF. The CDR3 nucleotides are TGTGCCAGCAGCTCTCACCCGGGGGAGCAGTACTTC.

The chain has TRBV4-2 and TRBJ2-2; the D gene could be TRBD1 or TRBD2 (5 bases each). The germline gives CDR1 LGHNA, CDR2 YNFKEQ. This CDR3 has 15 residues. V lost 0 bases to trimming and J lost 3 bases, with 8 bases between them. The CDR3 loop reads CASSQDEGHTGELFF. In DNA form, the CDR3 reads TGTGCCAGCAGCCAAGATGAGGGGCACACCGGGGAGCTGTTTTTT.

In this sample, this clonotype turned up a few times. The chain couples TRBV7-9 to TRBJ2-2, with 8 bases that match TRBD1. The junction had 6 bases not matched to a gene; V was cut back by 5 bases and J by 1 base. Germline CDR1 and CDR2: SEHNR and FQNEAQ (reference sequence). The CDR3 extends over 16 amino acids. The CDR3 region has the DNA TGTGCCAGCAGCAGACAGGGGTGGAAGAACACCGGGGAGCTGTTTTTT. It translates to CASSRQGWKNTGELFF.

At least ten counts were recorded for this clonotype. This rearrangement joins TRBV6-6 to TRBJ1-6; D perhaps matches TRBD1 (6 bases). The length of the CDR3 is 14 residues. Germline assignment: CDR1 MNHNY and CDR2 SVGAGI (reference sequence). Deletions cut 2 bases from V and 7 bases from J, with 9 bases between. The CDR3 DNA sequence: TGTGCCAGCAGTTACGGGGGCCTCAATTCACCCCTCCACTTT. Its protein is CASSYGGLNSPLHF.

The chain has TRBV20-1 and TRBJ2-5; D is unresolved. CDR1 DFQATT and CDR2 SNEGSKA come from the germline V gene (reference sequence). CDR3 length: 12 residues. V lost 4 bases and J 5 bases, leaving 11 bases between the germline ends. The CDR3 here is CSATPGWETQYF. The CDR3 region has the DNA TGCAGTGCTACCCCAGGTTGGGAGACCCAGTACTTC.

J is TRBJ2-5 and V is TRBV4-3; D might be TRBD2 (5 bases). V lost 0 bases to trimming and J lost 4 bases, with 12 bases between them. CDR1 and CDR2 from the germline V gene are LGHNA and YSLEER. The CDR3 sequence is 15 residues long. CDR3: CASSQDTSPVETQYF. Written as DNA, the CDR3 is TGCGCCAGCAGCCAAGATACTAGTCCAGTAGAGACCCAGTACTTC.

This clonotype was detected only a few times. The chain has TRBV6-1 and TRBJ1-4; D possibly corresponds to TRBD1 (5 bases). V lost 5 bases to trimming and J lost 3 bases, with 16 bases between them. Germline V gene data show CDR1 as MNHNS and CDR2 as SASEGT. The CDR3 has 16 residues. The CDR3 DNA sequence: TGTGCCAGCAGTCGCCGGGAAGGGGCGGCTAATGAAAAACTGTTTTTT. This sequence encodes CASSRREGAANEKLFF.

This clonotype was observed a handful of times. The rearrangement links TRBV5-1 to TRBJ2-7; D may correspond to TRBD1 or TRBD2 (5 bases each). This CDR3 has 16 residues. CDR1 and CDR2 (germline): SGHRS, YFSETQ. Trimming removed 0 bases at V and 3 bases at J, with 16 bases between. CDR3 sequence reads: CASSLGAGSGGYEQYF. The CDR3 nucleotides are TGCGCCAGCAGCTTGGGAGCAGGGAGTGGGGGCTACGAGCAGTACTTC.